This T cell receptor beta chain was sequenced in a study of identical twins. Trimming at V came to 11 bases and at J to 0 bases, leaving 11 bases not matched to a gene. Germline V CDR1 and CDR2: LNHDA, SQIVND (reference sequence). The CDR3 runs to 15 residues. TCRdb reanalysed the 5' RACE reads using MiXCR and keeps one entry per CDR3 protein. This table holds about 530,000 distinct CDR3 sequences, roughly 15% found once. Study results and limitations: Twins' excess sharing was less marked for out-of-frame beta sequences. A partial confounding effect on zero-insertion analyses could come from invariant MAIT and iNKT cells.

This clonotype has a handful of counts. Its antigen is undetermined. This same sample was also part of a study on yellow fever vaccine responses in identical twins.

The chain carries TRBV19 and TRBJ2-7, with TRBD2 matching over 9 bases. This TCR was recovered from a woman aged 18-29 years in good health. Sequencing was carried out using CD4+ T cells sorted from blood. Written as DNA, the CDR3 is TGTGCCTCCCGGGTAGCGGGAGTCCCCTCCTACGAGCAGTACTTC. Protein product: CASRVAGVPSYEQYF.